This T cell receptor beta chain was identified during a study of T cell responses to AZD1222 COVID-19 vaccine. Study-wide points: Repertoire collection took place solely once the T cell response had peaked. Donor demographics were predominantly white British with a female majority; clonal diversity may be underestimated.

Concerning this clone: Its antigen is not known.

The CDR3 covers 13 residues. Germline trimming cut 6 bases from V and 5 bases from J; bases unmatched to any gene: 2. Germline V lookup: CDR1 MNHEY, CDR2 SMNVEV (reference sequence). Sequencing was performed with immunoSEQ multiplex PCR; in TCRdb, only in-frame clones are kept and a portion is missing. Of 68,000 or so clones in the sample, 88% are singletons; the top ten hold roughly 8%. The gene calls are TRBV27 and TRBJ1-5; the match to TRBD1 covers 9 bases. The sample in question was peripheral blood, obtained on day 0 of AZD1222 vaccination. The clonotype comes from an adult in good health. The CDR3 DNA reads TGTGCCAGCAGCTGGACAGGGGATCAGCCCCAGCATTTT. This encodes CASSWTGDQPQHF.